The following is a T cell receptor (beta chain) sequence with its context. Its cognate antigen is unknown. This sample is drawn from a study of siplizumab effects on memory and regulatory T cells. Regarding the study as a whole: Alloreactive sequences tracing back to unstimulated CD4+ memory cells fell significantly with siplizumab.

Trimming removed 6 bases from V and 2 bases from J, with 16 bases in between. The CDR3 has 15 residues. Germline CDR1 and CDR2: MNHEY and SMNVEV (reference sequence). Sequencing of each sample assayed 95,000 to 100,000 TCR templates. Data came from immunoSEQ multiplex PCR; TCRdb stores just in-frame clones and leaves some out. Counted here are 100,000 or so clones, 75% to 95% occurring once; the ten biggest clones make up roughly 2.5%. The sequenced material came from CD4+ T cells sorted from blood. The chain is built from TRBV27 and TRBJ2-5; tentative D call: TRBD2 (7 bases). The receptor was derived from a human donor in good health. Some clones in this sample may be carry-over from other donors' samples. The CDR3 DNA is TGTGCCAGCAGACGCGTAGGGGGGGATCAAGAGACCCAGTACTTC. Its protein product is CASRRVGGDQETQYF.